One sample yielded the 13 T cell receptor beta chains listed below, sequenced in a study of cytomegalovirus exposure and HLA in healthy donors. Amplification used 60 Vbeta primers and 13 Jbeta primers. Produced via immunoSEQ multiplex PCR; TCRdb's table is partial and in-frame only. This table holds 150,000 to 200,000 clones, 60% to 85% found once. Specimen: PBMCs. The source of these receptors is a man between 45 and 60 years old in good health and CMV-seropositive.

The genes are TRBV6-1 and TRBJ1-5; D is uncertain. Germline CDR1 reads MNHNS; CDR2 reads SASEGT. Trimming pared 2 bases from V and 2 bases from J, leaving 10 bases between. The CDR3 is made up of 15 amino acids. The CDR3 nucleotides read TGTGCCAGCAGTGAAAGAGGGTTCCGCAATCAGCCCCAGCATTTT. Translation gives CASSERGFRNQPQHF.

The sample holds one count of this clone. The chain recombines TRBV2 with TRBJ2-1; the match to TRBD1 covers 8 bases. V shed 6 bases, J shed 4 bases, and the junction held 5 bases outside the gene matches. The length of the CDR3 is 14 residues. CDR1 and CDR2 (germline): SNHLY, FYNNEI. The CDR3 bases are TGTGCCAGCAGAAACAGGGGGGCTTACAATGAGCAGTTCTTC. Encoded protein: CASRNRGAYNEQFF. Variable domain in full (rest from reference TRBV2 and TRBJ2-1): EPEVTQTPSHQVTQMGQEVILRCVPISNHLYFYWYRQILGQKVEFLVSFYNNEISEKSEIFDDQFSVERPDGSNFTLKIRSTKLEDSAMYFCASRNRGAYNEQFFGPGTRLTVL.

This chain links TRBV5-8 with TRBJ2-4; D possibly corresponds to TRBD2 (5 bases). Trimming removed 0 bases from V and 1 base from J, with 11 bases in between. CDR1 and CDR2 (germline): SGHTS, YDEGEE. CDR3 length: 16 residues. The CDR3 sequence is CASSLVRVLAKNIQYF. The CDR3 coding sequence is TGTGCCAGCAGCTTGGTGAGGGTACTGGCCAAAAACATTCAGTACTTC.

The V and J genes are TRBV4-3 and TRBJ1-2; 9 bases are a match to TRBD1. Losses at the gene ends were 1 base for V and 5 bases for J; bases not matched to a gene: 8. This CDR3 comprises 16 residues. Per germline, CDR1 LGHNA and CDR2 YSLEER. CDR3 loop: CASSQATGGPGYGYTF. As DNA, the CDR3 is TGCGCCAGCAGCCAAGCGACAGGGGGACCGGGGTATGGCTACACCTTC.

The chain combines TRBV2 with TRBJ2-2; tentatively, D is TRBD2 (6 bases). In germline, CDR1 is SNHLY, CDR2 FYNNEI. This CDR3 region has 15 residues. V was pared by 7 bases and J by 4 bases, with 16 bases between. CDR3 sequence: CASTRIAETTGELFF. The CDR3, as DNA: TGTGCCAGCACGCGGATAGCGGAGACCACCGGGGAGCTGTTTTTT. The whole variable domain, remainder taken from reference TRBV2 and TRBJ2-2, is EPEVTQTPSHQVTQMGQEVILRCVPISNHLYFYWYRQILGQKVEFLVSFYNNEISEKSEIFDDQFSVERPDGSNFTLKIRSTKLEDSAMYFCASTRIAETTGELFFGEGSRLTVL.

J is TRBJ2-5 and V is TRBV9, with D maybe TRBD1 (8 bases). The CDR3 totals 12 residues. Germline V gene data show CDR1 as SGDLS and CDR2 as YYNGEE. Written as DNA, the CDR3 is TGTGCAAGCCGGGGGGACAGGGAGACCCAGTACTTC. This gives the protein CASRGDRETQYF.

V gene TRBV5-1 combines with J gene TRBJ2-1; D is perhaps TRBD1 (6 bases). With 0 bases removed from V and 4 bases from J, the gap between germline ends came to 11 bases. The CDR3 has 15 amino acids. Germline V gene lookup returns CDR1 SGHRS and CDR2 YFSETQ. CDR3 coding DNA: TGCGCCAGCAGCTTGGAACGGACAGCATACAATGAGCAGTTCTTC. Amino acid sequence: CASSLERTAYNEQFF.

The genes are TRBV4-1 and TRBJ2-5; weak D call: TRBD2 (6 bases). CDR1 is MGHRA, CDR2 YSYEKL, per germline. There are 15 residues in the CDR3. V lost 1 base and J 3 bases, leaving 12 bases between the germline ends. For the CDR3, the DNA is TGCGCCAGCAGCCAAGCGCCCTGGGGGGAAGAGACCCAGTACTTC. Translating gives CASSQAPWGEETQYF.

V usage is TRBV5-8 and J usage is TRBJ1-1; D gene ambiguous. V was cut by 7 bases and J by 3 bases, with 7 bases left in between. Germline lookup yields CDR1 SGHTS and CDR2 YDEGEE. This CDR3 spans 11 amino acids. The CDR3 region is CASLQHTEAFF. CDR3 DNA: TGTGCCAGCTTACAGCACACTGAAGCTTTCTTT.

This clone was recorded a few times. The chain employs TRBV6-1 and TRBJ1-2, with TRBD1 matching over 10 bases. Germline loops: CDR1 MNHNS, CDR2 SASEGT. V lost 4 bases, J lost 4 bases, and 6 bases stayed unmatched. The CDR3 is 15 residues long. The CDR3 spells CASSVTGTGAYGYTF. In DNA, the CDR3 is TGTGCCAGCAGTGTAACCGGGACAGGGGCCTATGGCTACACCTTC.

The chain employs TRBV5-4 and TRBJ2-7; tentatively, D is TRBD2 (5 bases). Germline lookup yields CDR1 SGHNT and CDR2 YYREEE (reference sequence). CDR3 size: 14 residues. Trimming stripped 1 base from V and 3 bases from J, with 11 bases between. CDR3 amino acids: CASSLFGAGYEQYF. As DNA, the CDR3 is TGTGCCAGCAGCTTGTTCGGTGCGGGCTACGAGCAGTACTTC. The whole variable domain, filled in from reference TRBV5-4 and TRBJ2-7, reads ETGVTQSPTHLIKTRGQQVTLRCSSQSGHNTVSWYQQALGQGPQFIFQYYREEENGRGNFPPRFSGLQFPNYSSELNVNALELDDSALYLCASSLFGAGYEQYFGPGTRLTVT.

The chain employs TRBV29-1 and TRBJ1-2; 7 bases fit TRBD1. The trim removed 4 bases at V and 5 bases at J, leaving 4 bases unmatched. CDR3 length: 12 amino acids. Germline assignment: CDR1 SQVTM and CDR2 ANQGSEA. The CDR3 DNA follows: TGCAGCGTTGTGGACAGGACATATGGCTACACCTTC. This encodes CSVVDRTYGYTF.

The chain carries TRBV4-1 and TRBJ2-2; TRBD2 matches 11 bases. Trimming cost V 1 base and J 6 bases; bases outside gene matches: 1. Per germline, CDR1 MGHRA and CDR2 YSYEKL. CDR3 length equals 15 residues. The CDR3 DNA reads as TGCGCCAGCAGCCAAGCTAGCGGGGGGCCCGGGGAGCTGTTTTTT. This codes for CASSQASGGPGELFF.